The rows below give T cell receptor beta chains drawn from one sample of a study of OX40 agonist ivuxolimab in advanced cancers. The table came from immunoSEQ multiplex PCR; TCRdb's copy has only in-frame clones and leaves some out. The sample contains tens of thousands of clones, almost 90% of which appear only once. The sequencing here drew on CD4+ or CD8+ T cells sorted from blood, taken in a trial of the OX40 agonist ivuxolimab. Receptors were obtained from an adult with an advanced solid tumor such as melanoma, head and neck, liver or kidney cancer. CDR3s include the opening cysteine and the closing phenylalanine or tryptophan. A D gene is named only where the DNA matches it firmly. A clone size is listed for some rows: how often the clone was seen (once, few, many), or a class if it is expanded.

TGCAGCGTTGAAGATCCTTGGGTACGGTTCTTC	CSVEDPWVRFF	-	TRBV29-1	TRBJ2-1	-
TGTGCCAGCAGCTTGGTTCGACAGTCAGTGAGGGTAGATACGCAGTATTTT	CASSLVRQSVRVDTQYF	-	TRBV5-5	TRBJ2-3	-
TGTGCCAGCAGCTTGGTCGGCGGTGGCAGGGTGGGAGCTTTCTTT	CASSLVGGGRVGAFF	-	TRBV5-6	TRBJ1-1	-
TGTGCCACCACTAGCGGACATTACGAGCAGTACTTC	CATTSGHYEQYF	-	TRBV10-3	TRBJ2-7	TRBD2
TGCGCCAGCAGCTCCGCGGGCCGGGCTAATGAAAAACTGTTTTTT	CASSSAGRANEKLFF	-	TRBV5-1	TRBJ1-4	-
TGTGCCATCAGTGGGGGTGGGGGACGGAACACTGAAGCTTTCTTT	CAISGGGGRNTEAFF	-	TRBV10-3	TRBJ1-1	-
TGTGCCAGCTTTTCCAAGGGGGAGGTAACTGAAGCTTTCTTT	CASFSKGEVTEAFF	-	TRBV7-9	TRBJ1-1	-
TGCGCCAGCAGCTCGGGAGTCCCCGGGGAGCTGTTTTTT	CASSSGVPGELFF	-	TRBV5-1	TRBJ2-2	-
TGTGCCAGCAGCTCCCCCCTGGCGGGACAAGGGGTGAACGAGCAGTACTTC	CASSSPLAGQGVNEQYF	-	TRBV21-1	TRBJ2-7	-
TGTGCCAGCAGTTATAGCGGGAAACGCACCGGGGAGCTGTTTTTT	CASSYSGKRTGELFF	-	TRBV6-5	TRBJ2-2	TRBD2
TGTGCCAGCTCTCCGACGGAGGGAGGGCCGTACACCGGGGAGCTGTTTTTT	CASSPTEGGPYTGELFF	-	TRBV18	TRBJ2-2	TRBD2
TGCGCCAGCAGCTTCGACCTAACTGGGGCCAACGTCCTGACTTTC	CASSFDLTGANVLTF	-	TRBV5-1	TRBJ2-6	-
TGTGCCAGCAGCTTAGCGTTTCAGGGTTCAGTTATGAACACTGAAGCTTTCTTT	CASSLAFQGSVMNTEAFF	-	TRBV7-2	TRBJ1-1	-
TGTGCCAGCCCCGGACTAGCGGATTTCTACGAGCAGTACTTC	CASPGLADFYEQYF	-	TRBV6-6	TRBJ2-7	TRBD2
TGTGCCAGCAGTGAGTCGTCTACTAGTCAGGGCACTGAAGCTTTCTTT	CASSESSTSQGTEAFF	-	TRBV25-1	TRBJ1-1	-
TGCGCCACCTCTAATAGCAATCAGCCCCAGCATTTT	CATSNSNQPQHF	-	TRBV10-2	TRBJ1-5	-
TGTGCCAGCAGCTGGCGGACTAGCGGGAGCGGAGATACGCAGTATTTT	CASSWRTSGSGDTQYF	-	TRBV7-8	TRBJ2-3	TRBD2
TGTGCCAGCAACGCAGGACCCAATCAGCCCCAGCATTTT	CASNAGPNQPQHF	-	TRBV2	TRBJ1-5	-
TGTGCCAGCAGTTTCGGGACAGGGGGTAGTACTGAAGCTTTCTTT	CASSFGTGGSTEAFF	-	TRBV28	TRBJ1-1	TRBD1
TGCAGCTGCGGGAGTGAGTCCGAGCAGTACTTC	CSCGSESEQYF	-	TRBV29-1	TRBJ2-7	TRBD2
TGTGCCAGCAGTTTACCCAGTGGGGTGAACACTGAAGCTTTCTTT	CASSLPSGVNTEAFF	-	TRBV28	TRBJ1-1	-
TGTGCCAGCGCCCCCGGGGGAATAGGATTTAACTATGGCTACACCTTC	CASAPGGIGFNYGYTF	-	TRBV27	TRBJ1-2	-
TGTGCCAGCTCGGACAGGGGGATTTATGGCTACACCTTC	CASSDRGIYGYTF	-	TRBV6-1	TRBJ1-2	TRBD1
TGTGCCAGCAGCTTTCCCGGGGGGTCTGACAATGAGCAGTTCTTC	CASSFPGGSDNEQFF	once	TRBV5-4	TRBJ2-1	TRBD2
TGTGCCAGCAGCTTAGAACTGCAGGGGGCAATGAACACTGAAGCTTTCTTT	CASSLELQGAMNTEAFF	once	TRBV7-8	TRBJ1-1	TRBD1